This T cell receptor beta chain was captured by sequencing in a study of CD8+ T cells in alopecia areata. Study-wide results and caveats: Scalp and blood samples kept many expanded lesional clones throughout tofacitinib.

In regard to this clone: Its antigen remains unknown.

Treatment defined: oral pan-JAK inhibitor, 5-10 mg twice daily. As the sequencing template, cDNA was produced by extracting RNA and reverse transcribing it. TCRdb's copy holds only in-frame clones and misses some; the assay was immunoSEQ multiplex PCR. The data hold about 120,000 clones, with less than 75% observed a single time. The CDR3 runs to 14 residues. After removal of 8 bases from V and 0 bases from J, the junction contained 6 bases not matched to a gene. This receptor was taken from a human donor with alopecia areata. The sample consisted of CD8+ T cells sorted from blood, taken at week 4, from a patient treated with tofacitinib. This rearrangement joins TRBV23-1 to TRBJ2-5; 7 positions match TRBD2. TRBV23-1 belongs to the ORF category, with a function that is uncertain. DNA for the CDR3: TGCGCCAGCGGGAGGGAGGGATACCAAGAGACCCAGTACTTC. Translated, it gives CASGREGYQETQYF.